The rows below give T cell receptor beta chains drawn from one sample of a study of patients and donors after allogeneic stem cell transplantation. TCRdb fed the RT-PCR reads into MiXCR, producing one record per CDR3 protein. This table holds roughly 30,000 distinct CDR3 sequences, nearly 7% found once. What was sequenced was blood, either unsorted or a sorted T cell fraction (not recorded which). Receptor source: a human donor who was either an allogeneic HSCT recipient or a stem cell or donor lymphocyte infusion donor (not recorded which). It is not recorded whose cells these are; they may come from a transplant donor. The CDR3 runs from the conserved cysteine through the conserved F or W. D genes are given only for firm matches. Where a row states a size, it is once, few, many or the class of an expanded clone; other rows omit it.

J,V,length,size,D,CDR3,DNA
TRBJ1-4,TRBV21-1,11,many,-,CASRGREKLFF,TGTGCCAGCCGGGGTAGAGAAAAACTGTTTTTT
TRBJ2-1,TRBV4-1,19,-,TRBD2,CASSQDPATSGRLYNEQFF,TGCGCCAGCAGCCAAGATCCCGCTACTAGCGGGAGACTCTACAATGAGCAGTTCTTC
TRBJ1-5,TRBV24-1,15,many,TRBD1,CATSEGTAGNQPQHF,TGTGCCACCAGTGAGGGGACAGCGGGGAATCAGCCCCAGCATTTT
TRBJ2-5,TRBV5-1,14,many,-,CASAGMGGQETQYF,TGCGCCAGCGCTGGAATGGGGGGCCAAGAGACCCAGTACTTC
TRBJ2-3,TRBV2,16,many,TRBD2,CASSVGSGRVGDTQYF,TGTGCCAGCAGTGTGGGGAGCGGGAGGGTTGGAGATACGCAGTATTTT
TRBJ2-2,TRBV30,16,many,TRBD2,CAWSDWVAGPTGELFF,TGTGCCTGGAGTGATTGGGTAGCGGGACCAACCGGGGAGCTGTTTTTT
TRBJ1-3,TRBV12-3/TRBV12-4,14,many,-,CASNSPGIGNTIYF,TGTGCCAGCAACTCTCCAGGGATCGGAAACACCATATATTTT
TRBJ1-6,TRBV7-2,13,many,-,CASSIGVTSPLHF,TGTGCCAGCTCCATCGGGGTTACTTCACCCCTCCACTTT
TRBJ2-7,TRBV11-3,13,many,-,CASSFGEAYEQYF,TGTGCCAGCAGCTTCGGCGAGGCCTACGAGCAGTACTTC
TRBJ1-6,TRBV29-1,13,many,TRBD1,CSVQGAPASPLHF,TGCAGCGTGCAGGGGGCGCCGGCTTCACCCCTCCACTTT
TRBJ1-1,TRBV27,14,many,-,CASSLGTMNTEAFF,TGTGCCAGCAGTTTGGGGACCATGAACACTGAAGCTTTCTTT
TRBJ2-5,TRBV7-6,13,few,-,CASSLGGPETQYF,TGTGCCAGCAGCTTAGGAGGGCCAGAGACCCAGTACTTC
TRBJ2-6,TRBV12-3/TRBV12-4,14,many,-,CASSQTTGANVLTF,TGTGCCAGCAGTCAAACCACTGGGGCCAACGTCCTGACTTTC
TRBJ2-1,TRBV5-1,14,many,TRBD2,CASRLAGEYNEQFF,TGCGCCAGCAGGTTAGCGGGAGAGTACAATGAGCAGTTCTTC
TRBJ2-4,TRBV6-2/TRBV6-3,14,many,-,CASSPNRVKNIQYF,TGTGCCAGCAGCCCTAACAGGGTTAAAAACATTCAGTACTTC
TRBJ2-4,TRBV7-9,16,few,-,CASSLDDGIAKNIQYF,TGTGCCAGCAGCTTAGATGACGGGATAGCCAAAAACATTCAGTACTTC
TRBJ2-1,TRBV24-1,14,many,-,CATSGAGKYNEQFF,TGTGCCACCAGTGGGGCCGGGAAATACAATGAGCAGTTCTTC
TRBJ1-1,TRBV7-2,13,many,-,CASSLGGVIEAFF,TGTGCCAGCAGCTTAGGTGGAGTAATTGAAGCTTTCTTT
TRBJ1-2,TRBV29-1,11,many,-,CSGAGFGGYTF,TGCAGCGGAGCAGGTTTCGGCGGCTACACCTTC
TRBJ1-5,TRBV28,13,many,-,CASSLGADWPQHF,TGTGCCAGCAGTCTCGGGGCCGACTGGCCCCAGCATTTT
TRBJ2-5,TRBV5-6,14,many,TRBD2,CASSFGTRKETQYF,TGTGCCAGCAGCTTCGGGACTAGAAAAGAGACCCAGTACTTC
TRBJ2-1,TRBV5-1,14,many,TRBD1,CASSIGQGVNEQFF,TGCGCCAGCAGCATTGGACAGGGGGTCAATGAGCAGTTCTTC
TRBJ2-3,TRBV27,14,few,-,CASSLSQGKDTQYF,TGTGCCAGCAGTCTATCCCAGGGTAAAGATACGCAGTATTTT
TRBJ2-7,TRBV11-2,17,many,TRBD2,CASSIFRAGGNTYEQYF,TGTGCCAGCAGTATATTTCGGGCGGGAGGAAACACCTACGAGCAGTACTTC
TRBJ2-3,TRBV21-1,18,-,-,CASSKGAAGTGRTDTQYF,TGTGCCAGCAGCAAAGGGGCCGCCGGGACAGGGCGTACAGATACGCAGTATTTT
TRBJ1-2,TRBV6-2/TRBV6-3,13,many,TRBD1,CASSYGTAAVYTF,TGTGCCAGCAGTTACGGGACAGCCGCTGTCTACACCTTC
TRBJ1-2,TRBV28,17,many,TRBD1,CASSPRPGTGGADGYTF,TGTGCCAGCAGTCCCCGTCCCGGGACAGGGGGCGCGGATGGCTACACCTTC
TRBJ2-2,TRBV20-1,14,-,TRBD2,CSASGRGNTGELFF,TGCAGTGCTAGTGGGAGGGGTAACACCGGGGAGCTGTTTTTT
TRBJ2-1,TRBV6-2/TRBV6-3,15,many,-,CASSYIPWAYNEQFF,TGTGCCAGCAGTTATATCCCCTGGGCTTACAATGAGCAGTTCTTC
TRBJ2-4,TRBV16,15,-,-,CASSQGPVRPNIQYF,TGTGCCAGCAGCCAAGGCCCGGTCAGGCCAAACATTCAGTACTTC
TRBJ2-1,TRBV28,16,-,TRBD2,CASRLSAGGPGNEQFF,TGTGCCAGCAGACTATCAGCGGGAGGGCCGGGGAATGAGCAGTTCTTC
TRBJ2-6,TRBV6-1,15,many,-,CASSVQGWGANVLTF,TGTGCCAGCAGTGTTCAGGGTTGGGGGGCCAACGTCCTGACTTTC
TRBJ2-5,TRBV28,16,few,TRBD2,CASTLGLAGGQETQYF,TGTGCCAGCACCCTGGGACTAGCGGGAGGGCAAGAGACCCAGTACTTC
TRBJ2-1,TRBV20-1,16,many,TRBD2,CSARTSGPPLHNEQFF,TGCAGTGCGAGGACTAGCGGACCTCCCCTTCATAATGAGCAGTTCTTC
TRBJ1-2,TRBV18,14,many,-,CASSPVETNYGYTF,TGTGCCAGCTCACCTGTAGAGACTAACTATGGCTACACCTTC
TRBJ2-5,TRBV5-1,16,many,TRBD2,CASSLRSGSVQETQYF,TGCGCCAGCAGCTTGAGAAGCGGGAGTGTGCAAGAGACCCAGTACTTC
TRBJ2-1,TRBV28,16,-,-,CASSLDALTGYNEQFF,TGTGCCAGCAGTTTAGATGCCTTGACTGGGTACAATGAGCAGTTCTTC
TRBJ2-5,TRBV4-3,14,-,-,CASSQDLVRETQYF,TGCGCCAGCAGCCAAGATTTAGTACGCGAGACCCAGTACTTC
TRBJ2-3,TRBV6-2/TRBV6-3,15,many,-,CASSLRDPSTDTQYF,TGTGCCAGCAGTCTGCGGGACCCAAGCACAGATACGCAGTATTTT